This T cell receptor (beta chain) was obtained from a study of cytomegalovirus exposure and HLA in healthy donors (dated by TCRdb to 2016 to 2017). Looking at the study overall: According to an earlier analysis of 587 of the donors, about 179 million T cells yielded over 90 million unique TCR beta sequences and about 300 Gb of sequence data. An early release covering more than 500 HLA-typed donors comprised approximately 300 gigabases of sequencing data and tens of millions of unique TCR sequences. Among the 398 genotyped donors, under 90% belonged to the genetic ancestry cluster associated with self-reported Caucasian donors. The study aimed to test whether signatures of past pathogen exposure could be identified by cataloging public T cell receptors. Using immunosequencing, the study profiled T cell repertoires from fewer than 700 subjects and related those repertoires to cytomegalovirus serostatus. In addition to the first cohort of 650 to 750 subjects, a separate validation cohort of 130 or so different subjects was used. To predict cytomegalovirus infection status, the study brought together high-throughput TCR immunosequencing, statistical association of individual TCRs with disease status, and machine learning. To study patterns of TCR occurrence, a later analysis re-analyzed previously published TCR beta repertoires from 650 to 750 donors and added high-resolution HLA genotyping. Rather than using new phenotypic data, the later analysis identified candidate immune exposures from TCR beta sequences and from how often those sequences occurred across donors. An earlier analysis of approximately 630 of the donors applied high-throughput TCR beta sequencing to assess whether each TCR beta V gene segment acted as functional or pseudogenic. Alongside the repertoire data, information on donor age, sex, ethnicity and CMV serostatus was compiled. In a later genetic analysis, genome-wide SNP genotypes for about 60% of the 666 donors were used, and that subset was treated as a discovery cohort. All discovery cohort repertoires had been generated using a single sequencing platform. Both class I and class II loci were covered by HLA typing, at four-digit resolution. The number of typed donors differed by locus: roughly 620-640 for A, B, C, DRB1 and DQB1; some 500 for DQA1; around 580 for DPA1; and about 470 for DPB1. About five DR-DQ haplotypes were handled as single units for association and clustering, since linkage in the cohort was strong. Among a few hundred genotyped donors of the cohort, an average of about 240,000 unique TCR beta nucleotide sequences were sequenced per donor, around 20% of them non-productive.

On this clone itself: There is no known antigen for this receptor. Base qualities were left out, and no much larger clone turns up one base away.

In total, approximately 700 healthy bone marrow donors made up the cohort. All cohort members were sampled while nominally healthy, although unrecorded immune exposures were likely present. The donor was CMV seronegative and was included in the group of under 450 seronegative cohort members. A peripheral blood sample was provided by each donor, and peripheral blood mononuclear cells were used for TCR beta sequencing. Genomic DNA extraction from the blood cell samples was performed with the Qiagen DNeasy Blood Extraction Kit. Library preparation was by the immunoSEQ multiplex PCR assay. For the multiplex PCR, a mixture combining 60 forward primers for TCR Vbeta segments and 13 reverse primers for TCR Jbeta segments was used. A multiplex PCR assay on genomic DNA amplified the CDR3 region of rearranged TCR beta genes. Amplified TCR beta libraries were sequenced as 87-base-pair reads on the Illumina HiSeq System. As for the authors' bioinformatics: A later analysis counted some 74 million unique TCR beta chains across the 550 to 700 repertoires, and 9.5 million to 11 million of these chains were shared by at least two donors. Raw reads were error-corrected and collapsed into unique sequences with a nearest-neighbor algorithm that merged closely related sequences to remove PCR and sequencing errors. Alignment of CDR3 sequences to IMGT reference sequences was used to assign V, D and J gene segments. For a sequence to be retained, a match of at least six nucleotides was required to both a V gene segment and a J gene segment. Rearrangements were called productive when the CDR3 lacked stop codons and stayed in frame with V and J; all others were non-productive. Following IMGT convention, CDR3 was defined as the stretch from the second conserved V-encoded cysteine up to the conserved J-encoded phenylalanine. The earlier analysis of about 570 of the donors excluded any sequence lacking an unambiguous match to a single V gene segment. An earlier analysis of several hundred of the donors called V segments functional above 56.7% productive rearrangements and segregating when the between-donor standard deviation exceeded 5%. A statistical classification framework was built to diagnose cytomegalovirus status from the catalog of TCR beta chain sequences. In a later analysis, V and J genes were assigned by comparing TCR nucleotide sequences against IMGT/GENE-DB human TR gene sequences. In a later analysis, CDR3 sequences and most-parsimonious VDJ recombination scenarios were assigned using the TCRdist pipeline. In a later analysis, every TCR beta chain was defined by the combination of its CDR3 amino acid sequence and its V-gene family, and reads without a unique V-gene family were dropped. A later analysis removed nearly 600 highly shared, low-generation-probability nucleotide sequences to deal with suspected cross-contamination and a sequencing artifact. For each public chain, a later analysis derived a clonal expansion index from normalized ranks of inferred template counts within each repertoire. A later analysis computed generation probabilities with a VDJ recombination model fitted to out-of-frame rearrangements, and checked the results against IGoR. Hypergeometric tests were used in a later analysis to score TCR-TCR, TCR-HLA and TCR-CMV co-occurrence, with a repertoire-size bias correction applied to the TCR pairs. False discovery rates were estimated in a later analysis by permuting HLA or CMV assignments 20 times. In a later analysis, co-occurring TCRs were grouped using DBSCAN, and TCRdist sequence similarity was added for clustering within HLA-allele-positive subsets. For co-occurrence clustering, repertoires with fewer than 30,000 or more than 120,000 public chains were excluded, along with 5 or 6 repertoires with anomalous nucleotide sharing. TCRdb took over this immuneACCESS table, retaining in-frame rearrangements with V and J assigned. Such tables are incomplete; in checked studies, under half of the missing clones stem from an unresolved V gene, and the remainder is unexplained. V, J and clone size are taken as reported in that table, and D and trimming were inferred from the DNA itself. This sample is represented by more than 85,000 clones; 78% of them were singletons. The ten largest account for approximately 1.3% of the sample.

Here is what the overall study found, with its caveats: Sequencing depth was assumed to be roughly uniform across donors in the presence/absence analyses, though that assumption may not hold. A further reported finding was that TCR beta sequences accurately predicted the HLA-A and HLA-B alleles for most subjects in the first cohort. Because the 87-base-pair reads could not distinguish some IMGT-functional V segments, including TRBV6-2 and TRBV6-3, those segments were excluded. The classifier was reported to diagnose cytomegalovirus status with high specificity and sensitivity in both the original cohort and the validation cohort. When HLA alleles, especially DR and DQ, strongly co-occurred, attributing TCR associations to individual alleles was difficult. Across donors, most TCR sequences were observed very rarely, whereas some public TCRs were present in many individuals. In an earlier analysis of under 600 of the donors, most TCR beta V segments were observed in productive rearrangements about 87% or about 30% of the time, broadly matching IMGT annotations. Because HLA typing was unavailable for some donors at each locus, only the typed subset was used in association tests. It was suggested by the authors that the approach could potentially be generalized to other disease states and immunological phenotypes. A cluster of highly shared sequence variants was judged likely to represent a technical artifact of the sequencing pipeline. The earlier analysis of about 600 of the donors excluded around 17 rarely observed V segments, including chromosome 9 orphons, because counts were too low. A few of the identified cytomegalovirus-associated TCR beta chains were confirmed in vitro to be specific for cytomegalovirus antigens. Compared with the roughly 720-donor mean, donors in an Asian-associated ancestry cluster had fewer N-insertions in productive TCRs, according to a later genetic analysis. At a false discovery rate of 0.05, a later analysis linked approximately 18,000 TCR beta sequences to specific HLA alleles. Correlated functional status among segregating V segments might be attributable to linkage disequilibrium, but an unknown experimental factor could not be ruled out. V-gene and J-gene trimming of TCR beta chains was associated with a missense DCLRE1C variant in a later genetic analysis, and the association was replicated in an independent cohort. A later analysis found that HLA-associated TCR beta chains were more clonally expanded and had lower generation probabilities than equally common non-associated chains. The cohort was sequenced for TCR beta chains only, and without alpha or paired-chain data the features that could be detected were limited. In a later analysis, the rate of TCR association differed among HLA loci, with DRB1 alleles having the most associated TCRs and HLA-C alleles having the fewest. The only immune exposure information available for the cohort was CMV serostatus. A later analysis found that most CMV-associated TCR beta chains appeared HLA-restricted, with HLA associations seemingly driven largely by CMV exposure. The study listed around 160 TCR beta chains as associated with cytomegalovirus. In a later analysis, several top co-occurrence clusters were reported to appear linked to parvovirus B19, influenza, CMV and Epstein-Barr virus.

The CDR3 covers 17 residues, taking in both the cysteine and the phenylalanine. The kept DNA is CDR3 alone, 51 bases in frame from the first base. V ends up 5 bases short and J 1 base short, with an unmatched junction base count of 10. As encoded in the germline V gene (reference sequence), CDR1 is LNHDA while CDR2 is SQIVND. The receptor was isolated from a man aged 30 to 39 in good health and CMV-seronegative. Sequenced input: PBMCs. The rearrangement combines TRBV19 with TRBJ2-3; 9 middle bases align to TRBD1. DNA sequence: TGTGCCAGTAGTCCAGGACAGGGGATTGAGGGCACAGATACGCAGTATTTT. This gives the protein CASSPGQGIEGTDTQYF. Full variable domain (CDR3 extended with the reference TRBV19 and TRBJ2-3 proteins): DGGITQSPKYLFRKEGQNVTLSCEQNLNHDAMYWYRQDPGQGLRLIYYSQIVNDFQKGDIAEGYSVSREKKESFPLTVTSAQKNPTAFYLCASSPGQGIEGTDTQYFGPGTRLTVL.